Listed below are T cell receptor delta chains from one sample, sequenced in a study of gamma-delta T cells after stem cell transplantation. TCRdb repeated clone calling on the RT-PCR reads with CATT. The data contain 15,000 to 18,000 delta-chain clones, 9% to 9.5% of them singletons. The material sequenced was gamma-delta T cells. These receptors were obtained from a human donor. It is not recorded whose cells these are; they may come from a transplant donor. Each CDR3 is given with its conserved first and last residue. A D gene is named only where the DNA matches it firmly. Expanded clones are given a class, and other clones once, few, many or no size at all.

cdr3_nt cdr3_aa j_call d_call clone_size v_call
TGTGCCTGTGACACCGTTCCTTACCACTTGGTATCGGAAAATGGCGATAAACTCATCTTT CACDTVPYHLVSENGDKLIF TRDJ1 NA few TRDV2
TGTGCCTGTGACACTATCAGTTCCCGTGGGGCGGGGACTGCGACCGATAAACTCATCTTT CACDTISSRGAGTATDKLIF TRDJ1 NA NA TRDV2
TGTGCTCTTGGGGAACGACCGGCGACTGTACTGGGGGATACTCTACTACCCCCCGATAAACTCATCTTT CALGERPATVLGDTLLPPDKLIF TRDJ1 TRDD3 many TRDV1
TGTGCCTGTGACCCGATCGGGTGGGGGAGTCGCTACACCGATAAACTCATCTTT CACDPIGWGSRYTDKLIF TRDJ1 TRDD3 many TRDV2
TGTGCCTGTGACACCGTAAGTTCCTGGGGTTCTAGAAACACCGATAAACTCATCTTT CACDTVSSWGSRNTDKLIF TRDJ1 NA many TRDV2
TGTGCTCTTGGGAAACGACTCACATTTCGTGCTTCCTATAAACTCATCTTT CALGKRLTFRASYKLIF TRDJ1 NA many TRDV1
TGTGCCTGTGACACCCTCCATCTCGTACTGGGGACTAGATCTTACACCGCTAAACTCATCTTT CACDTLHLVLGTRSYTAKLIF TRDJ1 TRDD3 few TRDV2
TGTGCTCTGACAGGGGACGGCACCCGGACGATCAGGGGGGATCCCAGCGAGACCGATAAACTCATCTTT CALTGDGTRTIRGDPSETDKLIF TRDJ1 TRDD3 NA TRDV1
TGTGCCTGTGACACTCCCGGGGAAGACCAGAGCTCCTGTGACACCCGCCAGATGTTTTTC CACDTPGEDQSSCDTRQMFF TRDJ3 NA few TRDV2
TGTGCTAGTGGGAAACTAAGCACATGTCTGGCGTTCGATAAACTCATCTTT CASGKLSTCLAFDKLIF TRDJ1 NA NA TRDV1
TGTGCCTGTGACACTTGGTTTGGCTACAAGGGGGATAGCACCGATAAACTCATCTTT CACDTWFGYKGDSTDKLIF TRDJ1 TRDD3 few TRDV2
TGTGCTAGTGGGGCTCCTAGCAGGACTGGGGGGATCGATAAACTCATCTTT CASGAPSRTGGIDKLIF TRDJ1 TRDD3 NA TRDV1
TGTGCCTGTGACCCTCCTCCCAACACTGGAGTATCGTACACCGATAACCTCATCTTT CACDPPPNTGVSYTDNLIF TRDJ1 NA NA TRDV2
TGTGCCTGTGACCCGTTACTGGGGGACACGCCTTACGATGACCACGATACACTCATCTTT CACDPLLGDTPYDDHDTLIF TRDJ1 TRDD3 NA TRDV2
TGTGCCTGTGACACCGTCCTGGGGGATACTCGGTACACCCGACAGATGTTTTTC CACDTVLGDTRYTRQMFF TRDJ3 TRDD3 few TRDV2
TGTGCCTGTGACACTGGACGGGGGGAGACCACGGACGCCGATAAACTCATCTTT CACDTGRGETTDADKLIF TRDJ1 NA many TRDV2
TGTGCCTTGGTATCTGGTGCGGATACGGTCTATACACTCATCTTT CALVSGADTVYTLIF TRDJ1 TRDD3 NA TRDV3
TGTGCCTGTGACACCGGAGAAGCACGCTCCTGGGACACCCGACAGATGTTTTTC CACDTGEARSWDTRQMFF TRDJ3 NA medium-sized TRDV2
TGTGCTCTTGGGGAACTAGAAAACCTACTGGGGGTAGACACCGATAAACTCATCTTT CALGELENLLGVDTDKLIF TRDJ1 TRDD3 many TRDV1
TGTGCTAGTGGGGAAGGCTGCTACTGGGGAAACACCGATAAACTCATCTTT CASGEGCYWGNTDKLIF TRDJ1 TRDD3 few TRDV1
TGTGCCTGTGATACGGGTAGCCGTACCCGAGGGCTGGACGATAAACTCATCTTT CACDTGSRTRGLDDKLIF TRDJ1 NA many TRDV2
TGTGCCTGTGACACCGGGGGGTCAGGCTCCTGGGACACCCGACAGATGTTTTTC CACDTGGSGSWDTRQMFF TRDJ3 NA medium-sized TRDV2
TGTGCCTGTGACACCATAGGGCTGGGGACTACCCACACCGATAAACTCATCTTT CACDTIGLGTTHTDKLIF TRDJ1 NA medium-sized TRDV2
TGTGCCTGTGACACCGCTGAAGTCCGGGTGGCTCACCGAGGTGCGTATACACTCATCTTT CACDTAEVRVAHRGAYTLIF TRDJ1 NA NA TRDV2
TGTGCCTGTGACGTCCTCCGCTGCTCTTCCCTGTTGGCTTACATCGATACACTCATCTTT CACDVLRCSSLLAYIDTLIF TRDJ1 NA NA TRDV2
TGTGCCTGTGACACCGCCGACGGTGAACTGTGTTATAAAAAGAGACTCATCTTT CACDTADGELCYKKRLIF TRDJ1 NA NA TRDV2
TGTGCCTTTGAGGGCAGAGGCCAGCATTTCTTGGGGACCGGCAATAAACTCATCTTT CAFEGRGQHFLGTGNKLIF TRDJ1 NA NA TRDV3
TGTGCCTGTGACACCGGACATCTTACTACGTCTCCTGGGCTCACTACGAGCGATAAACTCATCTTT CACDTGHLTTSPGLTTSDKLIF TRDJ1 NA many TRDV2
TGTGCCTGTGACCCGTTGGCTGACACGGATTACACCGATAAACTCATCTTT CACDPLADTDYTDKLIF TRDJ1 NA medium-sized TRDV2
TGTGCCTGTGACACCCTGGAACTGGGGGTCCCTTACCTCACCGATAAACTCATCTTT CACDTLELGVPYLTDKLIF TRDJ1 TRDD3 medium-sized TRDV2
TGTGCTCTTGGGGAACATACATTCTACGTCAGCCTACTGGGGACTACTGTCCGGTACACCGATAAACTCATCTTT CALGEHTFYVSLLGTTVRYTDKLIF TRDJ1 TRDD3 many TRDV1
TGTGCCTGTGACGCCTTGAGGGGGGATACGCGATCTTACACCGATAAACTCATCTTT CACDALRGDTRSYTDKLIF TRDJ1 TRDD3 NA TRDV2
TGTGCCTCTGACACCACGGAGACGTTGAACGATAAACTCATCTTT CASDTTETLNDKLIF TRDJ1 NA NA TRDV2
TGTGCCCCCTCCTACAACCTGGGGGATAAACTCATCTTT CAPSYNLGDKLIF TRDJ1 NA NA TRDV3
TGTGCCTGTGACAAGAGCTACAGACTGGGGGATTCGGTGACCGATAAACTCATCTTT CACDKSYRLGDSVTDKLIF TRDJ1 TRDD3 many TRDV2
TGTGCCTGTGATACCGTCACGTTATCGTCCCCAGGGACCACCGATAAACTCATCTTT CACDTVTLSSPGTTDKLIF TRDJ1 NA NA TRDV2
TGTGCCTGTGACACCGGCAATATTCCTACGTCTCCTGGTCTCATTACGCGCTATAAACTCATCTTT CACDTGNIPTSPGLITRYKLIF TRDJ1 TRDD2 NA TRDV2
TGTGCCTGTGACACCCTCCATATCGTCCTGTTGCCTAGATCATACACCGATAAACTCATCTTT CACDTLHIVLLPRSYTDKLIF TRDJ1 NA NA TRDV2
TGTGCCTGTGACACTAGGACTGGGGTATACGCCCGGCAGACCGATAAACTCATCTTT CACDTRTGVYARQTDKLIF TRDJ1 TRDD3 NA TRDV2
TGTGCCTGTGACAGCGTACTGGGGGATACCTCCTCACGTGCCGATAACCTCATCTTT CACDSVLGDTSSRADNLIF TRDJ1 TRDD3 few TRDV2
TGTGCCTGTGGCACCCCCGGGGGTGGGGTCGCCTCCTGTGACAACCGCCCGATGTTTTTC CACGTPGGGVASCDNRPMFF TRDJ3 NA NA TRDV2
TGTGCCTGTGACACCCTCAATCTAGCACTGGTGACTAGATCTTACACAGATGAACTCATCTTT CACDTLNLALVTRSYTDELIF TRDJ1 NA NA TRDV2
TGTGCCTGTGACACTATTCCCCGGGGGGGTTCGACCGATAAACTCATCTTT CACDTIPRGGSTDKLIF TRDJ1 NA few TRDV2
TGTGCCTGTGTCCCTCTGGGGGATAGTTGGGCTAAACTCATCTTT CACVPLGDSWAKLIF TRDJ1 TRDD3 medium-sized TRDV2
TGTGCCTGTGACTCATTCCTGGGGGATACGCTTTGCACCGATAAACTCATCTTT CACDSFLGDTLCTDKLIF TRDJ1 TRDD3 few TRDV2
TGTGCCTGTGACATAGTGGGGGATACGCTGGGTAAACTCATCTTT CACDIVGDTLGKLIF TRDJ1 TRDD3 NA TRDV2
TGTGCTCTTGGGGACCCTCCTTCCTACCGGGGGGCTTACACCGATAAACTCATCTTT CALGDPPSYRGAYTDKLIF TRDJ1 TRDD2 many TRDV1
TGTGCTCTTGGGAAACGAAGCACATTTCGGGCTCCCTATAAACTCATCTTT CALGKRSTFRAPYKLIF TRDJ1 NA NA TRDV1
TGTGCCTTAAGAGGTACGCCGAAACGGGGGGCCTACACCGATAAACTCATCTTT CALRGTPKRGAYTDKLIF TRDJ1 NA NA TRDV3
TGTGCCTGCGACACCGTACCTCACAGGACCACCGATAAACTCATCTTT CACDTVPHRTTDKLIF TRDJ1 NA NA TRDV2